Below, 23 T cell receptor beta chains from the same sample are listed, as sequenced in a study of T cell repertoires in cytomegalovirus infection. MiXCR was run by TCRdb on the reads, yielding one entry per CDR3 protein. The sample carries hundreds of thousands of distinct CDR3 sequences, 33% recorded once. No antigen has been identified for these receptors. The sequences come from cultured PBMCs, collected from culture after CMV antigen stimulation. The receptors derive from a human donor in good health (CMV status not recorded). Some clones in this sample may be carry-over from other donors' samples.

The chain is built from TRBV7-2 and TRBJ2-2; D unresolved. CDR1 is SGHTA and CDR2 is FQGNSA in the germline V gene. CDR3 length: 12 amino acids. Trimming left V 4 bases short and J 8 bases short, with 8 bases between. The CDR3 region is CASSSMGGELFF. CDR3 sequence (DNA): TGTGCCAGCAGCTCCATGGGAGGGGAGCTGTTTTTT.

The chain couples TRBV15 to TRBJ2-5; D unclear. The length of the CDR3 is 14 residues. Per germline, CDR1 LNHNV and CDR2 YYDKDF (reference sequence). The ends were cut back, 0 bases at V and 0 bases at J, with 5 bases in the middle. The CDR3 protein is CATSRERNQETQYF. DNA of the CDR3: TGTGCCACCAGCAGAGAGCGGAACCAAGAGACCCAGTACTTC.

CDR3 bases: TGTGCCACCAGCAGAGGTTCGGGTAGCAATCAGCCCCAGCATTTT. It yields the protein CATSRGSGSNQPQHF. The genes are TRBV15 and TRBJ1-5; D ambiguous. V shed 1 base and J shed 0 bases, with 7 bases lying between them. The CDR3 runs to 15 residues. Germline values: CDR1 LNHNV, CDR2 YYDKDF (reference sequence).

The gene calls are TRBV12-5 and TRBJ1-1, with TRBD1 matching 7 bases. CDR3 length equals 11 residues. The V segment lost 6 bases and the J segment 13 bases; nucleotides outside the gene matches: 8. Germline V gives CDR1 LGHNT, CDR2 FRNRAP. The CDR3 nucleotides read TGTGCTAGTGGCTACGACAGGGCTGGTTTCTTT. Translated, it gives CASGYDRAGFF.

This clonotype was seen more than once but under ten times. This chain links TRBV12-3 or TRBV12-4 with TRBJ2-3; D might be TRBD1 (6 bases). This CDR3 comprises 15 residues. Trimming left V 7 bases short and J 3 bases short, with 17 bases between. The CDR3 bases are TGTGCCAGCACCAAACAGCAGGGGTTGACAGATACGCAGTATTTT. It encodes CASTKQQGLTDTQYF.

The chain links TRBV7-2 to TRBJ2-1, with 10 bases matching TRBD2. The CDR3 length is 16 residues. The V gene's germline CDR1 is SGHTA and CDR2 FQGNSA. The V gene end was trimmed by 5 bases and the J gene end by 10 bases; junction bases not matched to a gene: 14. The CDR3 DNA reads as TGTGCCAGCAGCCCGATAAGAGCGGGGGGGTCTTCGGAGCAGTTCTTC. Protein product: CASSPIRAGGSSEQFF. Full variable domain (rest looked up from reference TRBV7-2 and TRBJ2-1): GAGVSQSPSNKVTEKGKDVELRCDPISGHTALYWYRQSLGQGLEFLIYFQGNSAPDKSGLPSDRFSAERTGGSVSTLTIQRTQQEDSAVYLCASSPIRAGGSSEQFFGPGTRLTVL.

Here the CDR3 DNA reads TGTGCCAGTACCTTTGGGCAGAGCTACTATGGCTACACCTTC. Translation: CASTFGQSYYGYTF. The rearrangement links TRBV19 to TRBJ1-2; D gene unclear. The length of the CDR3 is 14 residues. The germline V gene encodes CDR1 LNHDA and CDR2 SQIVND (reference sequence). The V and J ends lost 7 bases and 3 bases respectively, with 15 bases between them.

The chain employs TRBV7-2 and TRBJ1-2, with D hard to call. The CDR3 contains 13 residues. CDR1 and CDR2 (germline): SGHTA, FQGNSA. V shed 6 bases and J shed 4 bases, with 12 bases lying between them. The CDR3 region is CASSRHGGYGYTF. The DNA of the CDR3 is TGTGCCAGCAGTAGACATGGCGGCTATGGCTACACCTTC.

The chain links TRBV5-6 to TRBJ2-5; 10 bases map to TRBD1. The CDR3 is 15 residues long. The V gene's germline CDR1 is SGHDT and CDR2 YYEEEE. After removal of 4 bases from V and 2 bases from J, the junction contained 5 bases not matched to a gene. CDR3 sequence: CASSRPGQGQETQYF. As DNA, the CDR3 is TGTGCCAGCAGCCGCCCGGGACAGGGGCAAGAGACCCAGTACTTC.

This clonotype was seen many times. The CDR3 region is CASSLGTSGQETQYF. CDR3 in DNA: TGTGCCAGCAGTTTAGGGACTAGCGGACAAGAGACCCAGTACTTC. The chain has TRBV12-3 or TRBV12-4 and TRBJ2-5, with 10 nucleotides matching TRBD2. The CDR3 has 15 amino acids. J was trimmed by 2 bases and V by 1 base; bases with no gene match: 1.

This sequence joins TRBV18 and TRBJ1-2, with TRBD1 matching over 7 bases. The V gene end was trimmed by 2 bases and the J gene end by 7 bases; junction bases not matched to a gene: 4. There are 13 residues in the CDR3. Germline values: CDR1 KGHSH, CDR2 LQKENI. CDR3 loop: CASSPKGQIGYTF. The CDR3 DNA reads TGTGCCAGCTCACCAAAGGGACAGATTGGCTACACCTTC.

V gene TRBV7-8 combines with J gene TRBJ2-7; 8 bases are shared with TRBD1. The CDR3 is made up of 14 amino acids. J gave up 4 bases and V 5 bases, and 7 bases lay outside the gene matches. Germline CDR1 SGHVS, CDR2 FQNEAQ. CDR3: CASSPRNRGYEQYF. The CDR3 coding sequence is TGTGCCAGCAGCCCCAGGAACAGGGGGTACGAGCAGTACTTC.

This clonotype was observed a handful of times. The CDR3 DNA is TGTGCCAGCAGCACCCTGGGGGAAGGCTACAATGAGCAGTTCTTC. It translates to CASSTLGEGYNEQFF. The gene calls are TRBV28 and TRBJ2-1, with D perhaps assigned TRBD1 or TRBD2 (5 bases each). CDR1 and CDR2 (germline): MDHEN, SYDVKM. Between the trimmed V and J ends, which lost 6 bases and 3 bases, there was a span of 15 bases. The CDR3 runs to 15 residues.

J is TRBJ1-2 and V is TRBV11-2; D is perhaps TRBD1 (5 bases). V dropped 7 bases and J dropped 8 bases, with 17 bases sitting between them. The CDR3 consists of 13 residues. Germline CDR1 is SGHAT and CDR2 is FQNNGV. CDR3 bases: TGTGCCAGCAACCCACCCGACAGAATAGGCTACACCTTC. This translates into CASNPPDRIGYTF.

The genes are TRBV28 and TRBJ2-6; tentative D call: TRBD1 (5 bases). Germline lookup yields CDR1 MDHEN and CDR2 SYDVKM. Trimming took 5 bases from V and 1 from J, leaving 18 bases between them. CDR3 length: 18 residues. The CDR3 protein is CASSQQVPRRSGANVLTF. The CDR3 DNA is TGTGCCAGCAGTCAACAGGTCCCGAGGCGTTCTGGGGCCAACGTCCTGACTTTC.

V gene TRBV4-3 combines with J gene TRBJ2-1, with D perhaps matching TRBD2 (5 bases). The V gene's germline CDR1 is LGHNA and CDR2 YSLEER. This CDR3 contains 12 residues. Trimming removed 11 bases at V and 0 bases at J, with 8 bases between. CDR3 DNA: TGCGCCTCGACTAACTCCTACAATGAGCAGTTCTTC. It is translated as CASTNSYNEQFF.

The V gene is TRBV7-6, the J gene TRBJ2-3; 10 bases are shared with TRBD2. Looked up from germline, CDR1 is SGHVS and CDR2 is FNYEAQ. Trimming removed 2 bases from V and 3 bases from J; junction bases left unmatched: 5. The CDR3 spans 16 residues. The CDR3 is CASSLMTSGFTDTQYF. The DNA for the CDR3 is TGTGCCAGCAGCTTAATGACTAGCGGGTTTACAGATACGCAGTATTTT.

The rearrangement links TRBV10-3 to TRBJ1-1; D remains unclear. The CDR3 runs to 15 residues. V gave up 4 bases and J gave up 2 bases, with 14 bases separating them. The germline CDR1 and CDR2 sequences are ENHRY and SYGVKD. The CDR3, as DNA: TGTGCCATCAGTGGGACTGGATGGGGAAACACTGAAGCTTTCTTT. Translated: CAISGTGWGNTEAFF.

The gene calls are TRBV2 and TRBJ2-3; no firm D call. The germline V gene encodes CDR1 SNHLY and CDR2 FYNNEI. This CDR3 contains 11 residues. Trimming left V 2 bases short and J 8 bases short, with 5 bases between. CDR3 loop: CASSESGTQYF. In DNA form, the CDR3 reads TGTGCCAGCAGTGAATCTGGTACGCAGTATTTT.

The rearrangement uses TRBV10-3 and TRBJ2-1, with TRBD2 matching over 16 bases. The CDR3 loop spans 15 amino acids. The germline CDR1 and CDR2 sequences are ENHRY and SYGVKD. With 2 bases clipped from V and 10 bases from J, the junction kept 2 bases outside the gene matches. As DNA, the CDR3 is TGTGCCATCAGTGAGAAGGGACTAGCGGGAGGGGAGCAGTTCTTC. As protein: CAISEKGLAGGEQFF.

The genes are TRBV28 and TRBJ1-1, with 11 bases matching TRBD1. Germline assignment: CDR1 MDHEN and CDR2 SYDVKM. The ends lost 6 bases at V and 5 bases at J; junction bases unmatched: 8. The CDR3 totals 15 residues. The CDR3 here is CASSARDRGRTEAFF. The CDR3 DNA sequence: TGTGCCAGCAGCGCCCGGGACAGGGGGAGGACTGAAGCTTTCTTT.

A note on this clonotype: A read error may produce the germline difference seen at one junction end. This sequence joins TRBV28 and TRBJ2-7; weak D call: TRBD2 (5 bases). Germline V gene data show CDR1 as MDHEN and CDR2 as SYDVKM. The CDR3 is 13 residues long. The CDR3 DNA sequence: TGTGCCAGCAGCCCCTCGATCGCGGGCCTGTCGGACTTC. Translated: CASSPSIAGLSDF.

The chain recombines TRBV25-1 with TRBJ2-1; 10 nucleotides align to TRBD2. Per germline, CDR1 MGHDK and CDR2 SYGVNS. This CDR3 comprises 13 residues. The junction had 10 bases not matched to a gene; V was cut back by 10 bases and J by 10 bases. The CDR3 loop reads CAILAGASGEQFF. In DNA form, the CDR3 reads TGTGCCATCCTAGCGGGAGCATCGGGAGAGCAGTTCTTC. Full variable domain (remainder filled in from reference TRBV25-1 and TRBJ2-1): EADIYQTPRYLVIGTGKKITLECSQTMGHDKMYWYQQDPGMELHLIHYSYGVNSTEKGDLSSESTVSRIRTEHFPLTLESARPSHTSQYLCAILAGASGEQFFGPGTRLTVL.